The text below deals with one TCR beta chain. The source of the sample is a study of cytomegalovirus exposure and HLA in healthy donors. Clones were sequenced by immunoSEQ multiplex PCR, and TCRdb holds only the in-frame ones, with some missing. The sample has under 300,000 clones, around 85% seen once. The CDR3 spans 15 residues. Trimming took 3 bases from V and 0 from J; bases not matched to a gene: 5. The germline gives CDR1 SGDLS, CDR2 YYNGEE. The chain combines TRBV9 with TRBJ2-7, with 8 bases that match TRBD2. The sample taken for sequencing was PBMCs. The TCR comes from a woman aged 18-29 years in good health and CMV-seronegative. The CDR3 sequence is CASSEGSGASYEQYF. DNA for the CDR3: TGTGCCAGCAGCGAGGGTAGCGGGGCCTCCTACGAGCAGTACTTC.